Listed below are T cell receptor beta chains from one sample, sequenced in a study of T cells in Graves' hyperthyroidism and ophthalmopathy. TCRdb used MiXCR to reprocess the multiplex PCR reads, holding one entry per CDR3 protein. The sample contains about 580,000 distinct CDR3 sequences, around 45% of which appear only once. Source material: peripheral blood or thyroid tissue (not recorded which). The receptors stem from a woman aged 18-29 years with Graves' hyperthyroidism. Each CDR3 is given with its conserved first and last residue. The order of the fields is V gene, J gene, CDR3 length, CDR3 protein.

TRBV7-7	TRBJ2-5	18	CASPIGGGGACRRETQYF
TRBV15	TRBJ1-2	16	CATSRELHDREYGYTF
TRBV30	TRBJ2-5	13	CAWSGRTLKNQYF
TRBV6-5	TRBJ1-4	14	CASSPDSINEKLFF
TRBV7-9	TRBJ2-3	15	CASSSRGLSTDTQYF
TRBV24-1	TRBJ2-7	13	CATGTSGTYEQYF
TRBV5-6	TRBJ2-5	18	CASSLARGAEQQGETQYF
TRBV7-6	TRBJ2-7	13	CASSPPAGHEQYF
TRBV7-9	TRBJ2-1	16	CASSLTLRSSYNEQFF
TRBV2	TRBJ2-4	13	CASTGFVKNIQYF
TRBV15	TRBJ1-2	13	CATSIGTGAGYTF
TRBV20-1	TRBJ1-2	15	CSARDLSTGGYGYTF
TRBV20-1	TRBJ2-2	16	CSARDWGTENTGELFF
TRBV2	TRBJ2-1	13	CATSDAPIDEQFF
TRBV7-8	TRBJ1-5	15	CASSRQHRASTYEHF
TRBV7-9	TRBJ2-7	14	CASSTPGQGNEQYF
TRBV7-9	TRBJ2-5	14	CASSLTGLGETQYF
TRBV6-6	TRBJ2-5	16	CASSDLGLAGGETQYF
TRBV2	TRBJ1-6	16	CASSEQGDRAGSPLRF
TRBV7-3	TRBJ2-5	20	CASSLGQGGLAGGVQETQYF
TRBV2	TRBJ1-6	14	CASSFDAYNSPLHF
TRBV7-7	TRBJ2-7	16	CASSSLQDQPTYEQYF
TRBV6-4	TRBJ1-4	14	CASSPGTVVEKLFF
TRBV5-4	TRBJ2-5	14	CASSSQTYQETQYF
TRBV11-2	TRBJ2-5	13	CASSSQGAETQYF
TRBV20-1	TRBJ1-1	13	CSTIVSGNTEAFF
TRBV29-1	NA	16	CSVHLGLAGAKRTQYF
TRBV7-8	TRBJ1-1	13	CASSPQQLSEAFF
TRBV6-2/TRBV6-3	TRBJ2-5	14	CASSFAGGLETQYF
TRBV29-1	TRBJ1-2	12	CSTITGGYGYTF
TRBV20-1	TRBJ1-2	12	CSANKGGGGYTF
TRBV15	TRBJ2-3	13	CATKRFSTDTQYF
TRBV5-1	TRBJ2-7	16	CASSLYAGQGNYEQYF
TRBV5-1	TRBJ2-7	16	CASSQNGLAETYEQYF
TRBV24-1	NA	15	CATSDPWTGVDEQFF
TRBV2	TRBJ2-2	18	CASRPKGLAGSNTGELFF
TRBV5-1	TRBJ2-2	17	CASSYGTSGRATGELFF
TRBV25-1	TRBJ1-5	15	CASSGGQYSNQPQHF
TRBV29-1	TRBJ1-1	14	CSVVKESGGTEAFF
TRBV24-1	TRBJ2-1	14	CATGASSSYNEQFF
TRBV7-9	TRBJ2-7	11	CSWDWRGEQYF